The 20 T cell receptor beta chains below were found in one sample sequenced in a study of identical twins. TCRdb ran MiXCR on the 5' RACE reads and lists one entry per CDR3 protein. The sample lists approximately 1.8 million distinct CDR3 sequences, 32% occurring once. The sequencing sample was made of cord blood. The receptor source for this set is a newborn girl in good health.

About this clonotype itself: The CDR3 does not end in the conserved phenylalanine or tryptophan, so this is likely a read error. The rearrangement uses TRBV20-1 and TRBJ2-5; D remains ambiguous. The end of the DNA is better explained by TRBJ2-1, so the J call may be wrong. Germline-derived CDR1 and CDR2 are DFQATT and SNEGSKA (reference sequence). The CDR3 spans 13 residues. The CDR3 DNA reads TGCAGTGCTACGGCCTTGTACCAAGAGACCCAGTTCTCC. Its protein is CSATALYQETQFS.

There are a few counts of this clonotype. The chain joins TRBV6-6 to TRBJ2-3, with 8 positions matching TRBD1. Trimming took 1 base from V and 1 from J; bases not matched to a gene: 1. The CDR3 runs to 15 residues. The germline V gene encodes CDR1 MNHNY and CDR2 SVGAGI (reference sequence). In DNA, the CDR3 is TGTGCCAGCAGTTACTTGGGACAGGGCACAGATACGCAGTATTTT. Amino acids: CASSYLGQGTDTQYF.

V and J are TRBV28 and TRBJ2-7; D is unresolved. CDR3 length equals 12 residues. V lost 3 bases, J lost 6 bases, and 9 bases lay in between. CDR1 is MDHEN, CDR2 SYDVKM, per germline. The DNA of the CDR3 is TGTGCCAGCAGTTTGTCTCTACCCGAGCAGTACTTC. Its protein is CASSLSLPEQYF.

Here the CDR3 DNA reads TGTGCCAGCAGCACTAGACAGGGGAACACCGGGGAGCTGTTTTTT. Protein sequence: CASSTRQGNTGELFF. This rearrangement joins TRBV5-4 to TRBJ2-2; 7 bases map to TRBD1. Unmatched junction bases numbered 4, after V lost 4 bases and J lost 1 base. Germline assignment: CDR1 SGHNT and CDR2 YYREEE (reference sequence). The CDR3 length is 15 residues. The entire variable domain, with the rest obtained from reference TRBV5-4 and TRBJ2-2, is as follows: ETGVTQSPTHLIKTRGQQVTLRCSSQSGHNTVSWYQQALGQGPQFIFQYYREEENGRGNFPPRFSGLQFPNYSSELNVNALELDDSALYLCASSTRQGNTGELFFGEGSRLTVL.

CDR3 protein: CASRTSGGRTDTQYF. CDR3 bases: TGTGCCAGCAGGACTAGCGGGGGTCGCACAGATACGCAGTATTTT. The rearrangement uses TRBV7-2 and TRBJ2-3; 12 bases line up with TRBD2. Losses at the gene ends were 6 bases for V and 1 base for J; bases not matched to a gene: 2. The germline CDR1 and CDR2 sequences are SGHTA and FQGNSA. The CDR3 loop spans 15 amino acids.

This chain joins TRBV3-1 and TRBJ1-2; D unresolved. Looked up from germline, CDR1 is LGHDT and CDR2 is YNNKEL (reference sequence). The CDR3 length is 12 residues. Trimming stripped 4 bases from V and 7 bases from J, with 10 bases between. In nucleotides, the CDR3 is TGTGCCAGCAGCCCGGGGTTCTGTGGCTACACCTTC. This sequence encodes CASSPGFCGYTF.

The CDR3 spells CASSSQREGLLRGEQYF. The CDR3 DNA reads TGCGCCAGCAGCTCCCAGCGGGAGGGCCTCCTTCGGGGAGAGCAGTACTTC. The chain combines TRBV5-1 with TRBJ2-7, with 10 positions matching TRBD2. The CDR3 consists of 17 residues. Germline V gene sequence: CDR1 SGHRS, CDR2 YFSETQ. V shed 3 bases, J shed 7 bases, and the junction held 16 bases outside the gene matches.

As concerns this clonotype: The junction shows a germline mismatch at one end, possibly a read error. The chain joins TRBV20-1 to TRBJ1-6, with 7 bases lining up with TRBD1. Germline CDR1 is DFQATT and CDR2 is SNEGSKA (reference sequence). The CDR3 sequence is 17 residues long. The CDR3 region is CRARERGTGALNSPLHF. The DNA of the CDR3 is TGCAGGGCTAGAGAGCGGGGCACAGGGGCCCTTAATTCACCCCTCCACTTT.

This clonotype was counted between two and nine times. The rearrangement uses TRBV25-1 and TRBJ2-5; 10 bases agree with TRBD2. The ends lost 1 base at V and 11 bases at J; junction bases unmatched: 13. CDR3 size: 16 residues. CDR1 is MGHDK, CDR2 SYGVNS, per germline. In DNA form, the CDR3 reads TGTGCCAGCAGTGAATTTGGACTAGCGGACTACAATGAGCAGTACTTC. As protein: CASSEFGLADYNEQYF.

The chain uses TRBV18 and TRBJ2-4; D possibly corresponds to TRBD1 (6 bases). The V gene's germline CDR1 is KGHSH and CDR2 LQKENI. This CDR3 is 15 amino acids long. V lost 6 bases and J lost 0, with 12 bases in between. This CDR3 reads CASSRTDLAKNIQYF. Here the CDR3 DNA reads TGTGCCAGCTCCCGGACAGACTTAGCCAAAAACATTCAGTACTTC. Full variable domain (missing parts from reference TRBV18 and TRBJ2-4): NAGVMQNPRHLVRRRGQEARLRCSPMKGHSHVYWYRQLPEEGLKFMVYLQKENIIDESGMPKERFSAEFPKEGPSILRIQQVVRGDSAAYFCASSRTDLAKNIQYFGAGTRLSVL.

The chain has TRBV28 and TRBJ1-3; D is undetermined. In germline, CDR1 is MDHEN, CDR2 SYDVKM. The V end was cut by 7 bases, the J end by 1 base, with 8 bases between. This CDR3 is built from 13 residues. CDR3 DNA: TGTGCCAGCAAACCCCCTTCTGGAAACACCATATATTTT. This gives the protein CASKPPSGNTIYF.

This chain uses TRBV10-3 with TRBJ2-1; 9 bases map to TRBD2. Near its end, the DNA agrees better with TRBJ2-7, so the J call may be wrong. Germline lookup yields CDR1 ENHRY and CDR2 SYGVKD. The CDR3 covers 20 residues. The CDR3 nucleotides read TGTGCCATCAGTGAGTCTAGGGTGGGACTAGCCCTTTCTTCCTACAATGAGCAGTACTTC. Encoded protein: CAISESRVGLALSSYNEQYF.

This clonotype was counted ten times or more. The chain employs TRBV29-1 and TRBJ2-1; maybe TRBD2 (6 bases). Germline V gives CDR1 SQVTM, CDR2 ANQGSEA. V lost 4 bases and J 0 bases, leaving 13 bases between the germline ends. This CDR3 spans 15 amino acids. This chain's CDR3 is CSVAALASSYNEQFF. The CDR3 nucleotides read TGCAGCGTTGCGGCTCTAGCGAGCTCCTACAATGAGCAGTTCTTC.

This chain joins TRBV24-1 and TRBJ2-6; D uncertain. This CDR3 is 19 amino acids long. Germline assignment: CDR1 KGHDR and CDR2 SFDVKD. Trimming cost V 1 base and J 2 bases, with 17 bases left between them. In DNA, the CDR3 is TGTGCCACCAGTGATTTTGTATGGGTACTCGGAACTGGGGCCAACGTCCTGACTTTC. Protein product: CATSDFVWVLGTGANVLTF.

The chain's CDR3 is CASSSTGHRFQETQYF. CDR3 nucleotides: TGTGCCAGCTCGTCTACCGGACACAGATTCCAAGAGACCCAGTACTTC. This rearrangement joins TRBV18 to TRBJ2-5, with TRBD1 as a possible D gene (5 bases). The CDR3 has 16 residues. V dropped 6 bases and J dropped 1 base, with 18 bases sitting between them. Germline V CDR1 and CDR2: KGHSH, LQKENI.

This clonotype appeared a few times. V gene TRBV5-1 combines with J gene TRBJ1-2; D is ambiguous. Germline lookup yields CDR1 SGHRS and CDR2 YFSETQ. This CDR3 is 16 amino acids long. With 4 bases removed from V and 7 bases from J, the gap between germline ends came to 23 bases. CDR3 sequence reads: CASSAREDMVPFGYTF. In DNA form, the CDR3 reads TGCGCCAGCAGCGCCCGGGAGGATATGGTGCCGTTTGGCTACACCTTC.

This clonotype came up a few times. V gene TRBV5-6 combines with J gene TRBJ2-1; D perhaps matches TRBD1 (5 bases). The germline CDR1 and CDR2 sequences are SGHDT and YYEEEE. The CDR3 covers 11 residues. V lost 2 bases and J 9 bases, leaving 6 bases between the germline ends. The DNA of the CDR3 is TGTGCCAGCAGCTTCCAGGGTGAGCAGTTCTTC. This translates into CASSFQGEQFF.

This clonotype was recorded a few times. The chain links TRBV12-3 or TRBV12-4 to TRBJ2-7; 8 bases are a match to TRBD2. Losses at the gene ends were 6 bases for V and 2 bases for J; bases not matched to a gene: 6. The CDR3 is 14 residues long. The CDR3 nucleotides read TGTGCCAGCAGCAGACTAGCGCAAACCTACGAGCAGTACTTC. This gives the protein CASSRLAQTYEQYF.

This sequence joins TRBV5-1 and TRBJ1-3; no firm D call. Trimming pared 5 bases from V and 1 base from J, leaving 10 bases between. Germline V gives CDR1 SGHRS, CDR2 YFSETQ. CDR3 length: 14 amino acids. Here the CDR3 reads CASREGISGNTIYF. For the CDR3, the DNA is TGCGCCAGCAGGGAAGGGATATCTGGAAACACCATATATTTT.

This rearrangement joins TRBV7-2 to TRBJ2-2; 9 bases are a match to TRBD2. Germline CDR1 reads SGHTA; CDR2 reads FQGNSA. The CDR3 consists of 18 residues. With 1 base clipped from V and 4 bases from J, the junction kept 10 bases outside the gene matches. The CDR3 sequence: CASSLGLLAGKVTGELFF. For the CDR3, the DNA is TGTGCCAGCAGCTTAGGGCTCCTAGCGGGGAAAGTCACCGGGGAGCTGTTTTTT.